The following is a T cell receptor (beta chain) sequence with its context. It lacks a known antigen. No qualities accompany the bases; no much larger clone lies one base away. Donors were healthy HIV-negative adults with no recently reported acute infections or vaccinations. Every donor was a Caucasian adult residing in Nashville, Tennessee, USA. CD4+ T cells were enriched by magnetic negative selection; naive cells were then positively selected on CD45RA, and the negative fraction formed the memory subset. Blood was collected by leukapheresis, and PBMCs were isolated by Ficoll-Histopaque density gradient centrifugation and then cryopreserved in liquid nitrogen vapor phase. Purity and quantity of every magnetically sorted T cell population were checked by analytical flow cytometry. Each sorted fraction had its genomic DNA isolated and then quantified by UV absorbance on a Nanodrop 2000c. These data come from a study of shared clonotypes between healthy human individuals (dated by TCRdb to about 2020). At the level of the whole study: A couple of women and a few men aged 18 to 49 years were included in the cohort. Leukapheresis yielded between about 0.9 and 8.9 billion PBMCs per donor. Libraries were prepared and TCR repertoires were sequenced by different laboratories using diverse techniques, in order to increase sequencing depth and limit assay-specific biases. Blood TCR repertoires of a handful of healthy adults were deeply sequenced to estimate repertoire size and the extent of clonotype sharing between individuals. For each donor, CD4 naive and CD4 memory were each given three plates, CD8 naive was given two plates, and CD8 memory was given one plate. General conclusions and limits of the study: Sampling was limited to blood, and TCR repertoires in tissue likely differ from TCR repertoires in blood. Naive subsets generally had larger estimated clonotype richness than memory subsets. Based on pairwise subsampling, the degree of clonotype sharing among donors was expected to be affected by sequencing depth. Across four donors, approximately 5% of naive CD4, approximately 3.6% of naive CD8, approximately 2.5% of memory CD4, and about 0.4% of memory CD8 clonotypes were shared. Compared with non-shared clonotypes, the clonotypes found in all four sorted-subset donors had higher generation probabilities. Because the study included only a small number of donors, the genetic and exposure-history diversity represented was limited. Even with the large sequencing depth, rarefaction of the sorted-subset datasets indicated that sequencing was incomplete.

Using the deep immunoSEQ assay, TCR CDR3 regions were amplified from genomic DNA by multiplex PCR. For each cell subset, the extracted genomic DNA was distributed evenly across all wells of several immunoSEQ 96-well plates, and each plate served as one replicate. For sorted subsets, 200 to 250 ng of genomic DNA, equivalent to tens of thousands of T cell genomes, went into each replicate PCR. Purified libraries were quantified with a Qubit 3.0 fluorometer, sized on a Bioanalyzer 2100, and re-quantified with the KAPA Library Quantification kit. Every immunoSEQ 96-well plate was sequenced on a separate single-read 150-cycle Illumina NextSeq 550 flow cell. The published analysis was carried out like this. The immunoSEQ output contained only junctional sequences without quality scores, so filtering could not match that applied to full-length reads. Sequences were annotated with PyIR, a Python wrapper for IgBLAST v1.9, using IMGT germline references to assign V/J genes and CDR3. Any read was removed if the V/J assignment was weak (E-value above 1e-6), the CDR3 was missing, or the read contained stop codons, out-of-frame junctions, or ambiguous translated residues. V3J clonotypes were defined as sequences sharing the same inferred V gene, J gene, and CDR3 amino acid sequence. Percentage overlap between repertoires was calculated by dividing the number of shared unique clonotypes by the size of the smaller repertoire. Three approaches were used to assess repertoire richness: RTK rarefaction, the Chao1 estimator, and Recon v2.1 estimates of unobserved clonotypes. Generation probabilities were computed with OLGA for all TCRbeta clonotypes obtained by the gDNA method from a handful of donors. TCRdb holds this immuneACCESS table with in-frame rearrangements only. Some clones are missing; in checked studies, unresolved V genes explain under half, and the rest has no known cause. V and J calls and clone size are copied from that table; D and trimming were computed from the DNA. Counted in this sample were roughly 2.2 million clones; 85% to 95% of them appeared once. About 0.37% of the sample is in the top ten clones.

The sample taken for sequencing was naive CD4+ T cells from PBMCs. The sample's cell subset or site, from its label and the paper: CD45RA+ positively selected. This TCR was recovered from a man aged 18 to 30 in good health. Some clones in this sample may be carry-over from other donors' samples.

The CDR3 here reads CASSVALGGGETQYF. The DNA reads as follows: TGTGCCAGCAGCGTAGCCCTAGGGGGCGGGGAGACCCAGTACTTC. The chain was built from TRBV9 and TRBJ2-5; TRBD1 fits 7 bases in the junction. According to the germline V gene, CDR1 reads SGDLS and CDR2 reads YYNGEE. Ends trimmed: V by 0 bases, J by 5 bases; bases unmatched to a gene: 7. CDR3 length: 15 amino acids, cysteine to phenylalanine. CDR3 DNA only is kept here, 45 bases in frame from base 1.